This T cell receptor beta chain was sequenced in a study of tumour-infiltrating T cells in Burkitt lymphoma. Study-wide context: Repertoire clonality predicted overall and progression-free survival.

The table came from immunoSEQ multiplex PCR; TCRdb's copy has only in-frame clones and leaves some out. Here the sample spans some 5,800 clones, 10% being singletons. Germline-derived CDR1 and CDR2 are MNHEY and SVGAGI. Trimming removed 5 bases from V and 9 bases from J; junction bases left unmatched: 0. This CDR3 has 13 residues. The receptor was isolated from a human donor with diffuse large B-cell lymphoma. The sequenced sample was tumor tissue. The chain is built from TRBV6-5 and TRBJ1-6; TRBD1 matches 11 bases. The CDR3 bases are TGTGCCAGCAGTGGGACAGGGGGTTCACCCCTCCACTTT. Amino acid sequence: CASSGTGGSPLHF.